The sequence of this T cell receptor (beta chain) was determined in a study of regulatory T cells in long-lasting Graves disease. The wider study: Under 3 months of antithyroid drugs had been taken by newly diagnosed Graves' patients. Regarding the study as a whole: The study found lower TCR diversity in persistent Graves' patients than in newly diagnosed ones.

Noted time point: newly diagnosed GD, antithyroid drugs for less than 3 months. PBMC-derived RNA was used for the TCR library. Many counts were recorded for this clonotype. What it binds is unknown. Libraries of TCR beta came from iRepertoire HTBI primers plus Arm-PCR of CDR3 regions. TCRdb reprocessed the multiplex PCR reads via MiXCR and lists one record per CDR3 protein. The sample gives about 440,000 distinct CDR3 sequences, 15% of which show up once; 16% is in the top ten. CDR1 is SGHTA, CDR2 FQGNSA, per germline. Trimming cost V 5 bases and J 0 bases, with 12 bases left between them. The CDR3 is made up of 15 amino acids. These data also featured in a second study, about T cells in Graves' hyperthyroidism and ophthalmopathy. From that report: The HTBI set primed first-round TCR CDR3 RT-PCR.

The chain has TRBV7-2 and TRBJ2-3; D may be TRBD1 or TRBD2 (5 bases each). The sequence was obtained from a woman aged 25-40 years with Graves disease. The sample here was peripheral blood mononuclear cells (PBMCs), taken at new diagnosis, from a patient treated with antithyroid drugs. This CDR3 reads CASSRGDPSTDTQYF. The DNA for the CDR3 is TGTGCCAGCAGCCGAGGGGATCCTAGCACAGATACGCAGTATTTT.